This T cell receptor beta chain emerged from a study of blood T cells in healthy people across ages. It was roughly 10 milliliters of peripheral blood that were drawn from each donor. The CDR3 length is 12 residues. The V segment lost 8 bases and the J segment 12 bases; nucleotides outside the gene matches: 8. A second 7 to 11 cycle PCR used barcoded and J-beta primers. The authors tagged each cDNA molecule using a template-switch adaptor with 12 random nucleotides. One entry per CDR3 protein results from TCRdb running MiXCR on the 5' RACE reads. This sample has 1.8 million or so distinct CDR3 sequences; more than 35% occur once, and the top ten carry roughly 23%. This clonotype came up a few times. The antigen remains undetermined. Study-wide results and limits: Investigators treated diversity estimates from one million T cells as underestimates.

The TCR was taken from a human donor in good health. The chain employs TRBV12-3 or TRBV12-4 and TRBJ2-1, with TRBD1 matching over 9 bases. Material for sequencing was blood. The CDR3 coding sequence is TGTGCCAGCTTTACAGGGGGCCTGGGGCAGTTCTTC. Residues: CASFTGGLGQFF.